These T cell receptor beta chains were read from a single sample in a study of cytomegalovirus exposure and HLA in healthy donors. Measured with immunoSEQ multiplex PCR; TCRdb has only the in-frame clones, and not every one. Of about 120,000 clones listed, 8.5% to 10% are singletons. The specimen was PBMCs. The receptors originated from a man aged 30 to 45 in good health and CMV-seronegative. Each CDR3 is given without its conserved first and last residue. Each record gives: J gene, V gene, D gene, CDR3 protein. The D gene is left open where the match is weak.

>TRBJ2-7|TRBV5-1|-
ASSQQQGSAYEQY
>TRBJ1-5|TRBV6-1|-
ASSEGLNQPQH
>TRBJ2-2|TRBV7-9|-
ASSPRDITGELF
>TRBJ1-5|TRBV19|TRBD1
ASIATGAINQPQH
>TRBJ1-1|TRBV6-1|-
ASRTSNTEAF
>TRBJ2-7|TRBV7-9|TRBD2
ASSLGSGYYEQY
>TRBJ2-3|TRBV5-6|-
ASSKERRDTQY
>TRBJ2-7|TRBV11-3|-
ASSSRAGDEQY
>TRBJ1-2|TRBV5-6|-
ASSLDASNYGYT
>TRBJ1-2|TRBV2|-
ASSEARGRGYT
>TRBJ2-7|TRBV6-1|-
ASSEAEGTPTYEQY
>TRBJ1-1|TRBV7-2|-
ASSLDFLGRGGVTEAF
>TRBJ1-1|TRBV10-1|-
ASSPGRRRNTEAF
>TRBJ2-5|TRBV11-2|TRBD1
ASRRGQGQETQY
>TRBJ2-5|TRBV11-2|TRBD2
ASSFRLGGETQY
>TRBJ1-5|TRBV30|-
AWSQQGDQPQH
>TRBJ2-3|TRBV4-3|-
ASSQDLGLVGADTDTQY
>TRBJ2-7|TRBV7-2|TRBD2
ASSASGTSYEQY
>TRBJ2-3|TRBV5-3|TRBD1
ARSLVSRGFSTDTQY
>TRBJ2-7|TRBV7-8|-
ASSDSDSSYEQY
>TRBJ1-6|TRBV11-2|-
ASSLERGNNSPLH
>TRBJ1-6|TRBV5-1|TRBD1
ASSLGQGVYSPLH
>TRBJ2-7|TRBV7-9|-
ASGETNYEQY
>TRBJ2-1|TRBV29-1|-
SVDLMTQRGEQF
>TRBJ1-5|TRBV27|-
ASRQANQPQH
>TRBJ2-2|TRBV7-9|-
ASSVDRNTGELF
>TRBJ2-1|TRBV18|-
ASRSGSAYNEQF
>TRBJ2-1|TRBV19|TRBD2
ASSMVGGGSYNEQF